Listed below are T cell receptor beta chains from one sample, sequenced in a study of shared clonotypes between healthy human individuals. The data were produced by immunoSEQ multiplex PCR, yet TCRdb's version contains in-frame clones alone and is incomplete. Altogether 520,000 or so clones are present, around 74% being singletons, with the ten largest covering 10% to 15%. The sequencing sample was made of PBMCs. The receptors were sampled from a woman between 35 and 50 years old in good health. Some clones in this sample may be carry-over from other donors' samples. The CDR3 runs from the conserved cysteine through the conserved F or W. D genes are given only for firm matches.

d_call,j_call,v_call,cdr3_nt,cdr3_aa
-,TRBJ2-6,TRBV10-3,TGTGCCATCAGTGAGTACGGCTCTGGGGCCAACGTCCTGACTTTC,CAISEYGSGANVLTF
TRBD1,TRBJ2-7,TRBV4-1,TGCGCCAGCAGCCAAGTTTTTGGGGGACAGGGGAACGAGCAGTACTTC,CASSQVFGGQGNEQYF
-,TRBJ2-6,TRBV28,TGTGCCAGCAGTTCTGTCAGGGGTTCTGGGGCCAACGTCCTGACTTTC,CASSSVRGSGANVLTF
TRBD1,TRBJ1-2,TRBV4-1,TGCGCCAGCAGCCAACCCGTAAATTCCGGGAGACAGGGAATTTCATATGGCTACACCTTC,CASSQPVNSGRQGISYGYTF
TRBD1,TRBJ2-7,TRBV6-1,TGTGCCAGCAGGCGAGGGACAGGGGCCGAGCAGTACTTC,CASRRGTGAEQYF
TRBD1,TRBJ1-2,TRBV5-1,TGCGCCAGCAGCCCGGGACAGGGGGTAGAGGGCTACACCTTC,CASSPGQGVEGYTF
-,TRBJ2-6,TRBV28,TGTGCCAGCAGTTCCCCATGGTCTGGGGCCAACGTCCTGACTTTC,CASSSPWSGANVLTF
-,TRBJ1-1,TRBV6-5,TGTGCCAGCAGTTACGGGGGGGTGAACACTGAAGCTTTCTTT,CASSYGGVNTEAFF
-,TRBJ2-5,TRBV2,TGTGCCAGCAGTCCCAACAACCAAGAGACCCAGTACTTC,CASSPNNQETQYF
-,TRBJ2-5,TRBV7-6,TGTGCCAGCAGCTTTGATCAAGAGACCCAGTACTTC,CASSFDQETQYF
-,TRBJ2-5,TRBV9,TGTGCCAGCAGCGTAGGCCCGAGGGAGACCCAGTACTTC,CASSVGPRETQYF